What follows are 25 T cell receptor beta chains derived from one specimen sequenced in a study of blood T cell repertoires in COVID-19. Profiled with immunoSEQ multiplex PCR; TCRdb holds only in-frame clones, not every one. Of hundreds of thousands of clones in the sample, around 84% were seen once. The specimen sequenced was PBMCs or T cells enriched from blood (not recorded which). Receptors were obtained from a woman aged 45-65 years who had recovered from COVID-19.

V is TRBV28 and J is TRBJ1-2; D gene uncertain. From germline, CDR1 is MDHEN and CDR2 SYDVKM. V was pared by 1 base and J by 3 bases, with 6 bases between. This CDR3 has 13 amino acids. CDR3 DNA sequence: TGTGCCAGCAGTTTATCCACAGACTATGGCTACACCTTC. Amino acid sequence: CASSLSTDYGYTF.

This sequence joins TRBV3-1 (or the pseudogene TRBV3-2) and TRBJ2-7; 13 bases match TRBD2. The germline gives CDR1 LGHDT, CDR2 YNNKEL (reference sequence). V trimming: 4 bases; J trimming: 2 bases; junction bases outside the gene matches: 8. The CDR3 runs 17 residues. The CDR3 region is CASSPRTSGSNPYEQYF. CDR3 DNA sequence: TGTGCCAGCAGCCCACGGACTAGCGGGAGCAACCCCTACGAGCAGTACTTC.

The chain is built from TRBV20-1 and TRBJ2-5; D perhaps matches TRBD2 (6 bases). The V gene lost 3 bases and the J gene lost 4 bases, with 12 bases spanning the gap. CDR1 and CDR2 from the germline V gene are DFQATT and SNEGSKA (reference sequence). The CDR3 has 13 amino acids. This CDR3 is CSASSGRTETQYF. In DNA, the CDR3 is TGCAGTGCTAGTAGTGGGAGGACAGAGACCCAGTACTTC.

This chain connects TRBV4-2 to TRBJ2-7; 9 bases match TRBD1. The CDR3 length is 17 residues. Germline-derived CDR1 and CDR2 are LGHNA and YNFKEQ. V was pared by 0 bases and J by 2 bases, with 8 bases of the junction left unmatched. CDR3 in DNA: TGTGCCAGCAGCCAAGACAGTTTTGGGACAGGGCCCTACGAGCAGTACTTC. Translated: CASSQDSFGTGPYEQYF.

This chain connects TRBV5-4 to TRBJ2-3; weak D call: TRBD2 (6 bases). The CDR3 loop spans 15 amino acids. Deletions cut 4 bases from V and 9 bases from J, with 21 bases between. Germline V CDR1 and CDR2: SGHNT, YYREEE (reference sequence). Here the CDR3 DNA reads TGTGCCAGCAGCCCTAGAAGCCTCGGACTACTCACGCAGTATTTT. It is translated as CASSPRSLGLLTQYF.

The chain joins TRBV2 to TRBJ1-5; D is unclear. Germline-derived CDR1 and CDR2 are SNHLY and FYNNEI. CDR3 length: 13 residues. The V end lost 5 bases, the J end lost 5 bases, and 10 bases lay between the germline ends. In nucleotides, the CDR3 is TGTGCCAGCAGTTTTCAGGCGTATCAGCCCCAGCATTTT. Amino acids: CASSFQAYQPQHF. Supplemented by reference TRBV2 and TRBJ1-5, the full variable domain reads EPEVTQTPSHQVTQMGQEVILRCVPISNHLYFYWYRQILGQKVEFLVSFYNNEISEKSEIFDDQFSVERPDGSNFTLKIRSTKLEDSAMYFCASSFQAYQPQHFGDGTRLSIL.

The chain couples TRBV7-2 to TRBJ1-2; 9 nucleotides align to TRBD1. The J segment lost 6 bases and the V segment lost 3 bases, leaving 8 bases of the junction unmatched. The V gene's germline CDR1 is SGHTA and CDR2 FQGNSA. This CDR3 is 15 amino acids long. The CDR3 nucleotides are TGTGCCAGCAGCTTGGGGACAGGGCAGGTGGATGGCTACACCTTC. Translating it yields CASSLGTGQVDGYTF.

The CDR3 coding sequence is TGTGCCTGGAGTAACAGGGGAGAAGCTTTCTTT. The encoded protein is CAWSNRGEAFF. The chain has TRBV30 and TRBJ1-1; TRBD1 agrees at 7 bases. The CDR3 has 11 amino acids. V lost 2 bases, J lost 8 bases, and 2 bases stayed unmatched. Germline V lookup: CDR1 GTSNPN, CDR2 SVGIG (reference sequence). Variable domain in full (rest from reference TRBV30 and TRBJ1-1): SQTIHQWPATLVQPVGSPLSLECTVEGTSNPNLYWYRQAAGRGLQLLFYSVGIGQISSEVPQNLSASRPQDRQFILSSKKLLLSDSGFYLCAWSNRGEAFFGQGTRLTVV.

This clone occurred a few times. The chain is built from TRBV28 and TRBJ1-6; 9 bases are shared with TRBD1. The CDR3 length is 15 residues. V was clipped by 2 bases and J by 9 bases; unmatched bases: 5. CDR1 MDHEN and CDR2 SYDVKM come from the germline V gene. The DNA of the CDR3 is TGTGCCAGCAGTTTAGGGACAGGGCTCGGTTCACCCCTCCACTTT. It is translated as CASSLGTGLGSPLHF.

The chain combines TRBV5-1 with TRBJ1-1, with unresolved D. CDR3 length: 13 residues. The ends were cut back, 0 bases at V and 6 bases at J, with 9 bases in the middle. Germline CDR1 reads SGHRS; CDR2 reads YFSETQ. This CDR3 reads CASSLGSRPEAFF. As DNA, the CDR3 is TGCGCCAGCAGCTTGGGGAGCCGGCCTGAAGCTTTCTTT. The full variable domain, its missing parts supplied by reference TRBV5-1 and TRBJ1-1, is KAGVTQTPRYLIKTRGQQVTLSCSPISGHRSVSWYQQTPGQGLQFLFEYFSETQRNKGNFPGRFSGRQFSNSRSEMNVSTLELGDSALYLCASSLGSRPEAFFGQGTRLTVV.

The CDR3 is CASSKRGARASTDTQYF. The CDR3 region has the DNA TGTGCCAGTAGTAAGCGGGGGGCTCGAGCCAGCACAGATACGCAGTATTTT. V usage is TRBV19 and J usage is TRBJ2-3; 9 nucleotides line up with TRBD2. Per the germline V gene, CDR1 is LNHDA and CDR2 is SQIVND (reference sequence). The junction had 8 bases not matched to a gene; V was cut back by 4 bases and J by 0 bases. CDR3 length equals 17 residues. Full variable domain (rest looked up from reference TRBV19 and TRBJ2-3): DGGITQSPKYLFRKEGQNVTLSCEQNLNHDAMYWYRQDPGQGLRLIYYSQIVNDFQKGDIAEGYSVSREKKESFPLTVTSAQKNPTAFYLCASSKRGARASTDTQYFGPGTRLTVL.

The chain is built from TRBV7-9 and TRBJ1-1, with TRBD1 matching over 7 bases. CDR3 length equals 14 residues. CDR1 is SEHNR and CDR2 is FQNEAQ in the germline V gene (reference sequence). The V gene end was trimmed by 5 bases and the J gene end by 3 bases; junction bases not matched to a gene: 6. Here the CDR3 reads CASSNLDRDTEAFF. The CDR3 region has the DNA TGTGCCAGCAGCAACCTCGACAGGGACACTGAAGCTTTCTTT.

The chain couples TRBV3-1 (or the pseudogene TRBV3-2) to TRBJ1-5; D remains ambiguous. The V end lost 2 bases, the J end lost 5 bases, and 10 bases lay between the germline ends. The germline V gene encodes CDR1 LGHDT and CDR2 YNNKEL (reference sequence). The CDR3 sequence is 14 residues long. The CDR3 sequence: CASSQNSADQPQHF. CDR3 nucleotide sequence: TGTGCCAGCAGCCAAAACAGTGCTGATCAGCCCCAGCATTTT.

This chain uses TRBV12-3 or TRBV12-4 with TRBJ1-1; TRBD1 is a possible D gene (5 bases). This CDR3 region has 12 residues. Trimming removed 6 bases at V and 6 bases at J, with 11 bases between. For the CDR3, the DNA is TGTGCCAGCAGCCTAGGGGTCCCTGAAGCTTTCTTT. Translation: CASSLGVPEAFF.

This CDR3 reads CASSLTSNDEQFF. CDR3 coding DNA: TGCGCCAGCAGCTTAACTAGTAACGATGAGCAGTTCTTC. V gene TRBV5-1 combines with J gene TRBJ2-1, with D possibly TRBD2 on 5 matching bases. The CDR3 contains 13 residues. Germline loops: CDR1 SGHRS, CDR2 YFSETQ. V dropped 2 bases and J dropped 8 bases, with 11 bases sitting between them.

V and J are TRBV5-1 and TRBJ2-1; D may be TRBD2 (5 bases). V was shortened by 3 bases and J by 8 bases, with 9 bases between the two germline ends. Looked up from germline, CDR1 is SGHRS and CDR2 is YFSETQ. This CDR3 has 12 residues. Written as DNA, the CDR3 is TGCGCCAGCAGCTCGGACGGGGATGAGCAGTTCTTC. This gives the protein CASSSDGDEQFF.

The V call is TRBV11-2, the J call TRBJ1-1; D is undetermined. V was trimmed by 3 bases and J by 5 bases, leaving 13 bases between them. CDR3 length: 14 residues. The germline CDR1 and CDR2 sequences are SGHAT and FQNNGV. The CDR3 loop is CASSFGSFGTEAFF. The CDR3 coding sequence is TGTGCCAGCAGCTTCGGGTCCTTCGGGACTGAAGCTTTCTTT.

The chain links TRBV7-2 to TRBJ2-4, with 14 nucleotides matching TRBD2. Looked up from germline, CDR1 is SGHTA and CDR2 is FQGNSA. The CDR3 sequence is 16 residues long. V lost 3 bases to trimming and J lost 4 bases; unmatched junction nucleotides: 2. The CDR3 nucleotides are TGTGCCAGCAGCTTGACTAGCGGGAGGGGAAAAAACATTCAGTACTTC. Its translation is CASSLTSGRGKNIQYF.

The chain combines TRBV7-9 with TRBJ1-5; D is undetermined. V was cut by 5 bases and J by 5 bases, with 7 bases left in between. The CDR3 sequence is 12 residues long. Germline CDR1 reads SEHNR; CDR2 reads FQNEAQ (reference sequence). CDR3 DNA: TGTGCCAGCAGCCAATTAGATCAGCCCCAGCATTTT. This gives the protein CASSQLDQPQHF.

V is TRBV3-1 (or the pseudogene TRBV3-2) and J is TRBJ1-2; 11 bases are shared with TRBD1. The V gene's germline CDR1 is LGHDT and CDR2 YNNKEL (reference sequence). This CDR3 has 17 amino acids. With V trimmed by 4 bases and J by 4 bases, 11 bases remained unmatched. Here the CDR3 reads CASSPPGQGAPGYGYTF. CDR3 nucleotides: TGTGCCAGCAGCCCACCCGGACAGGGGGCGCCCGGCTATGGCTACACCTTC.

This chain uses TRBV10-2 with TRBJ2-7, with 13 bases identical to TRBD2. The CDR3 length is 17 residues. V shed 0 bases and J 5 bases; nucleotides not matched to a gene: 7. Germline V CDR1 and CDR2: WSHSY, SAAADI. CDR3 amino acids: CASSESGTTSGRNEQYF. The CDR3 DNA follows: TGCGCCAGCAGTGAGTCGGGTACGACTAGCGGGAGGAACGAGCAGTACTTC.

V and J are TRBV6-4 and TRBJ2-1, with a tentative D call TRBD2 (5 bases). The CDR3 length is 17 residues. V was shortened by 6 bases and J by 0 bases, with 18 bases between the two germline ends. Looked up from germline, CDR1 is MRHNA and CDR2 is SNTAGT. For the CDR3, the DNA is TGTGCCAGCAGGGGAGAGGTGGACTGGAGCTCCTACAATGAGCAGTTCTTC. Protein: CASRGEVDWSSYNEQFF.

The J gene is TRBJ2-1, the V gene TRBV5-1; D gene uncertain. Trimming shortened V by 4 bases and J by 2 bases, and 10 bases separated the two germline ends. Germline CDR1 is SGHRS and CDR2 is YFSETQ. The CDR3 has 14 residues. Here the CDR3 DNA reads TGCGCCAGCAGCCCGGTAGCCCCCTACAATGAGCAGTTCTTC. Encoded protein: CASSPVAPYNEQFF.

The J gene is TRBJ1-2, the V gene TRBV30, with D perhaps TRBD1 (6 bases). CDR1 GTSNPN and CDR2 SVGIG come from the germline V gene (reference sequence). Trimming stripped 0 bases from V and 0 bases from J, with 11 bases between. The CDR3 totals 15 residues. The CDR3 nucleotides read TGTGCCTGGAGTGTGTATCCAGGGGCTAACTATGGCTACACCTTC. Translating it yields CAWSVYPGANYGYTF.

This chain connects TRBV7-9 to TRBJ1-4, with D unresolved. The CDR3 is made up of 14 amino acids. V shed 5 bases and J shed 6 bases, with 13 bases lying between them. Germline V lookup: CDR1 SEHNR, CDR2 FQNEAQ (reference sequence). The CDR3 DNA reads TGTGCCAGCAGCCCAGGAGGAGAGCATGAAAAACTGTTTTTT. This encodes CASSPGGEHEKLFF. Together with reference TRBV7-9 and TRBJ1-4, the CDR3 gives the full variable domain: DTGVSQNPRHKITKRGQNVTFRCDPISEHNRLYWYRQTLGQGPEFLTYFQNEAQLEKSRLLSDRFSAERPKGSFSTLEIQRTEQGDSAMYLCASSPGGEHEKLFFGSGTQLSVL.